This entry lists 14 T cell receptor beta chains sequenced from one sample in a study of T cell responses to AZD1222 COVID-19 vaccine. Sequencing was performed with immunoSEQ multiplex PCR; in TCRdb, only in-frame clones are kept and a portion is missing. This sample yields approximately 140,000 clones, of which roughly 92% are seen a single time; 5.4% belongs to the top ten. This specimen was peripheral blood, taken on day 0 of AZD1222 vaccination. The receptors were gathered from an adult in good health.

CDR3 DNA: TGTGCCAGCAGGAGCGGGGGCGGTTCATACAATGAGCAGTTCTTC. Translation: CASRSGGGSYNEQFF. The chain has TRBV2 and TRBJ2-1, with 8 nucleotides matching TRBD2. J was trimmed by 4 bases and V by 6 bases; bases with no gene match: 8. CDR1 is SNHLY and CDR2 is FYNNEI in the germline V gene. The CDR3 has 15 amino acids.

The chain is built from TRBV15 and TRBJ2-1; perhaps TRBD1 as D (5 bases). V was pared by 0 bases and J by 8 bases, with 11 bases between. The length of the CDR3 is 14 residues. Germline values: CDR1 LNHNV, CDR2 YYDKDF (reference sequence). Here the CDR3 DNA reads TGTGCCACCAGCAGAGATTCAGTGGGGCATGAGCAGTTCTTC. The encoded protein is CATSRDSVGHEQFF.

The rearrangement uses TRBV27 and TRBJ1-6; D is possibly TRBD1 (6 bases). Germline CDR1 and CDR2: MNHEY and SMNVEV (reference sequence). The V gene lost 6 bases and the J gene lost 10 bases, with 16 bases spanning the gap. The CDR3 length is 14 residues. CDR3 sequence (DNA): TGTGCCAGCAGCCAGAGGACAGTCAAGTCACCCCTCCACTTT. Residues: CASSQRTVKSPLHF.

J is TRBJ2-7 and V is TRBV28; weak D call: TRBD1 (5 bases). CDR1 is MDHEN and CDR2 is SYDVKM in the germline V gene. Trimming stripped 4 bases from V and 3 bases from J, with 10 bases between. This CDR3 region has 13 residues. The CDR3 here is CASSSSTGYEQYF. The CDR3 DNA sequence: TGTGCCAGCAGTTCATCAACAGGCTACGAGCAGTACTTC.

The CDR3 nucleotides are TGCGCCAGCAGCTACCAGGGAGCTGGCTCTGGGGCCAACGTCCTGACTTTC. This encodes CASSYQGAGSGANVLTF. V usage is TRBV5-1 and J usage is TRBJ2-6; D tentatively fits TRBD1 or TRBD2 (5 bases each). The germline V gene encodes CDR1 SGHRS and CDR2 YFSETQ. The CDR3 spans 17 residues. The V end lost 3 bases, the J end lost 0 bases, and 13 bases lay between the germline ends.

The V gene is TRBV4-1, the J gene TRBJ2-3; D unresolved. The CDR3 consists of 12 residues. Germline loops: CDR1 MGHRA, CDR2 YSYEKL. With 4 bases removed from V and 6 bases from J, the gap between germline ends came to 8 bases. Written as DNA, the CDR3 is TGCGCCAGCAGCCCCTTGGGGGATACGCAGTATTTT. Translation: CASSPLGDTQYF.

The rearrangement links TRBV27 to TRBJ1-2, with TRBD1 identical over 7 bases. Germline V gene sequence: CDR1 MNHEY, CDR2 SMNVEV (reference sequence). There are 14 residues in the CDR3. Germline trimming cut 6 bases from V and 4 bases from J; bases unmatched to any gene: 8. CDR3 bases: TGTGCCAGCAGCTCCACAGGGGTTGGCTATGGCTACACCTTC. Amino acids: CASSSTGVGYGYTF.

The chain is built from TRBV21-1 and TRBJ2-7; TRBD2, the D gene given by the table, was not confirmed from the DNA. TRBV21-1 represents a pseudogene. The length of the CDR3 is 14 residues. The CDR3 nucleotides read TGTGCCAGCAGTCGGACTAGCGTTGACTACGAGCAGTACTTC. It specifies CASSRTSVDYEQYF.

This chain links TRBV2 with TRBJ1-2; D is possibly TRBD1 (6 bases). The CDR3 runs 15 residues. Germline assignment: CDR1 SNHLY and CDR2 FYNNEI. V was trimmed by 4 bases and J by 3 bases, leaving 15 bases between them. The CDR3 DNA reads TGTGCCAGCAGTGTATGGAGGGGGGGCGACTATGGCTACACCTTC. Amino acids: CASSVWRGGDYGYTF.

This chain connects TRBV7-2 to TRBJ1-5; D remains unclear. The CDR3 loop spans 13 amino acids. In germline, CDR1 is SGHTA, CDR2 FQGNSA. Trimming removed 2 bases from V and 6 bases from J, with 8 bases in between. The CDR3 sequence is CASSLSGGQPQHF. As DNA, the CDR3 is TGTGCCAGCAGCTTAAGTGGCGGTCAGCCCCAGCATTTT.

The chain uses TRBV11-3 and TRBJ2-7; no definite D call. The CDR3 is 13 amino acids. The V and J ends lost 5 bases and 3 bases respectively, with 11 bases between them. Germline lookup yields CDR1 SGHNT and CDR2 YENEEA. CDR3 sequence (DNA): TGTGCCAGCAGCCTAAAGGCCGACTACGAGCAGTACTTC. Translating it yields CASSLKADYEQYF.

The CDR3 here is CASSSNPGGTSGAYEQFF. Written as DNA, the CDR3 is TGTGCCAGCAGCTCAAACCCTGGGGGGACTAGCGGGGCTTATGAGCAGTTCTTC. The chain links TRBV7-2 to TRBJ2-1; 13 bases are shared with TRBD2. The V segment lost 4 bases and the J segment 8 bases; nucleotides outside the gene matches: 14. Germline CDR1 SGHTA, CDR2 FQGNSA. This CDR3 contains 18 residues.

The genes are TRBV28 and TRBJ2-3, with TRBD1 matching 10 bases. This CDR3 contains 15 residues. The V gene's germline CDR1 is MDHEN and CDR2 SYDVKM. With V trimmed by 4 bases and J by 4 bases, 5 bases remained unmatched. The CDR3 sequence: CASSWDRGGPDTQYF. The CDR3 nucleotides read TGTGCCAGCAGTTGGGACAGGGGAGGGCCAGATACGCAGTATTTT.

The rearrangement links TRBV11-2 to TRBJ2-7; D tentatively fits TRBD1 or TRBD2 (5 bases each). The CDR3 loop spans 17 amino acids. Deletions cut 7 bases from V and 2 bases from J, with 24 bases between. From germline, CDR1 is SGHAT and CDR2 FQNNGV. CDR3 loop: CASTLAGTSGMTYEQYF. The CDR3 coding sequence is TGTGCCAGCACTCTCGCCGGGACGTCGGGGATGACCTACGAGCAGTACTTC.